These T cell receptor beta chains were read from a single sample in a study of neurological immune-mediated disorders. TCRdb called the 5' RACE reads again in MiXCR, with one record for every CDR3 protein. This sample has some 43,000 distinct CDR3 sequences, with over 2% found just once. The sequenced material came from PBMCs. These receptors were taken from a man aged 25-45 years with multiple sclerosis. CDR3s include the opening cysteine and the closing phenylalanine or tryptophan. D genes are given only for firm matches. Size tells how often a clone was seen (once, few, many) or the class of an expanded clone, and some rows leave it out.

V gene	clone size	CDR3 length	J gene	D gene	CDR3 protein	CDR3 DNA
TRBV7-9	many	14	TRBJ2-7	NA	CASSQTGLLNEQYF	TGTGCCAGCAGCCAGACTGGACTCCTTAACGAGCAGTACTTC
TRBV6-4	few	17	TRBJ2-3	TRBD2	CASSDATSGGSTDTQYF	TGTGCCAGCAGTGACGCGACTAGCGGGGGATCCACAGATACGCAGTATTTT
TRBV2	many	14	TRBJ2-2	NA	CASSGLGVTGELFF	TGTGCCAGCAGTGGACTAGGTGTTACCGGGGAGCTGTTTTTT
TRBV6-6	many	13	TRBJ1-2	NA	CASSYSTPAGYTF	TGTGCCAGCAGTTACTCAACCCCCGCCGGCTACACCTTC
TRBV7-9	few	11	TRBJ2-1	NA	CASSLGEGQFF	TGTGCCAGCAGCTTAGGGGAAGGGCAGTTCTTC
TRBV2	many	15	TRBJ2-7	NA	CASSETGQGLYEQYF	TGTGCCAGCAGTGAGACGGGGCAGGGGCTCTACGAGCAGTACTTC
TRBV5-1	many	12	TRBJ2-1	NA	CASSSPGNEQFF	TGCGCCAGCAGCTCACCCGGAAATGAGCAGTTCTTC
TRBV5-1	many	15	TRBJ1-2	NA	CASSPEAGPAYGYTF	TGCGCCAGCAGCCCCGAGGCGGGACCGGCCTATGGCTACACCTTC
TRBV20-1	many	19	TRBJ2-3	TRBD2	CSARDPGLAGGRFTDTQYF	TGCAGTGCTAGGGACCCGGGACTAGCGGGAGGACGCTTCACAGATACGCAGTATTTT
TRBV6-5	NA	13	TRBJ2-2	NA	CASRGRNTGELFF	TGTGCCAGCAGAGGTCGAAACACCGGGGAGCTGTTTTTT
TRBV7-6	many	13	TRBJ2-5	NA	CASQPPRQETQYF	TGTGCCAGCCAGCCGCCACGCCAAGAGACCCAGTACTTC